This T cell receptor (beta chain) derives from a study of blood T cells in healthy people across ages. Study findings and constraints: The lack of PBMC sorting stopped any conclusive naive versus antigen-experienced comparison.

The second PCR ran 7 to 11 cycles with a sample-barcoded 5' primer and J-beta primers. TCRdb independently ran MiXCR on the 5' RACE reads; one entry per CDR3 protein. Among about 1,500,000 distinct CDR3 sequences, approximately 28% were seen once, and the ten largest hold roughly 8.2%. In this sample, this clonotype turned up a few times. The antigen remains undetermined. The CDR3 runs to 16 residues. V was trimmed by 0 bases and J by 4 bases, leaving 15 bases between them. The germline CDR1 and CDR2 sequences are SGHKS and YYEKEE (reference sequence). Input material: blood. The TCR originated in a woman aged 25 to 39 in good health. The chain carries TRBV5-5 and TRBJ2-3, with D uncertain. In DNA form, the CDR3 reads TGTGCCAGCAGCTTGGGGGCCAGCACGGTAGCAGATACGCAGTATTTT. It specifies CASSLGASTVADTQYF.